Presented here are 20 T cell receptor beta chains from one specimen sequenced in a study of T cell changes during pregnancy in multiple sclerosis. Clones were read by immunoSEQ multiplex PCR, and TCRdb kept only the in-frame ones, dropping some. The sample consists of more than 55,000 clones, nearly 95% of them appearing once. The sample in question was peripheral blood, obtained in the first trimester of pregnancy. Receptors originate from a female donor with multiple sclerosis, enrolled in a pregnancy study.

The rearrangement uses TRBV6-5 and TRBJ1-2; D is uncertain. Trimming pared 0 bases from V and 4 bases from J, leaving 15 bases between. The length of the CDR3 is 16 residues. Germline V gives CDR1 MNHEY, CDR2 SVGAGI. The CDR3 region has the DNA TGTGCCAGCAGTTACTCAGTCGGGTCCTACCGCTATGGCTACACCTTC. The encoded protein is CASSYSVGSYRYGYTF.

This chain connects TRBV6-1 to TRBJ2-2, with 8 positions matching TRBD2. The CDR3 is 14 amino acids. Trimming cost V 6 bases and J 6 bases; bases outside gene matches: 6. CDR1 MNHNS and CDR2 SASEGT come from the germline V gene. CDR3 bases: TGTGCCAGCAGCGACCGGCGGGGGGCCGGGGAGCTGTTTTTT. The encoded protein is CASSDRRGAGELFF.

CDR3 region: CASTGTGRPGYTF. CDR3 coding DNA: TGTGCCAGCACCGGGACCGGGAGACCCGGCTACACCTTC. The chain combines TRBV27 with TRBJ1-2; TRBD1 is a possible D gene (5 bases). This CDR3 spans 13 amino acids. Germline assignment: CDR1 MNHEY and CDR2 SMNVEV (reference sequence). V gave up 7 bases and J gave up 8 bases, with 17 bases separating them.

This sequence joins TRBV9 and TRBJ2-7, with a weak D call TRBD1 (6 bases). Germline values: CDR1 SGDLS, CDR2 YYNGEE. The CDR3 loop spans 13 amino acids. V lost 0 bases and J 7 bases, leaving 11 bases between the germline ends. CDR3 sequence (DNA): TGTGCCAGCAGCGTAGGGTGGGGGCTGGAGCAGTACTTC. Residues: CASSVGWGLEQYF.

The chain combines TRBV11-2 with TRBJ2-5; 9 nucleotides agree with TRBD1. The V gene end was trimmed by 4 bases and the J gene end by 7 bases; junction bases not matched to a gene: 10. Germline CDR1 reads SGHAT; CDR2 reads FQNNGV. This CDR3 comprises 15 residues. This chain's CDR3 is CASSYLRDRDSTQYF. As DNA, the CDR3 is TGTGCCAGCAGCTACCTCCGGGACAGGGATTCGACCCAGTACTTC.

Concerning this clone itself: The same CDR3 can be traced to other DNA sequences in this sample. This chain joins TRBV9 and TRBJ2-2, with 9 bases that match TRBD2. J lost 7 bases, V lost 3 bases, and 16 bases had no gene match. The CDR3 has 18 amino acids. The germline CDR1 and CDR2 sequences are SGDLS and YYNGEE. CDR3 DNA sequence: TGTGCCAGCAGCGATCCGGGGGGCGGGGGGGCTCGTGACGGGGAGCTGTTTTTT. Amino acid sequence: CASSDPGGGGARDGELFF.

This chain uses TRBV4-1 with TRBJ2-1; TRBD2 matches at 12 bases. Germline CDR1 is MGHRA and CDR2 is YSYEKL. V lost 4 bases to trimming and J lost 3 bases; unmatched junction nucleotides: 7. This CDR3 has 17 residues. CDR3 nucleotide sequence: TGCGCCAGCAGCCCCCGACTAGCGGGGGAGTACTACAATGAGCAGTTCTTC. It is translated as CASSPRLAGEYYNEQFF.

J is TRBJ2-7 and V is TRBV15, with 7 bases identical to TRBD2. V gave up 1 base and J gave up 0 bases; unmatched junction bases: 3. Germline lookup yields CDR1 LNHNV and CDR2 YYDKDF (reference sequence). This CDR3 contains 15 residues. The CDR3 protein is CATSRGWGGSYEQYF. For the CDR3, the DNA is TGTGCCACCAGCAGAGGGTGGGGGGGCTCCTACGAGCAGTACTTC.

The genes are TRBV29-1 and TRBJ1-1; possibly TRBD1 for D (5 bases). The V end lost 5 bases, the J end lost 4 bases, and 17 bases lay between the germline ends. CDR1 is SQVTM and CDR2 is ANQGSEA in the germline V gene. The CDR3 spans 14 residues. The CDR3 bases are TGCAGCGTTCGACACTGGGGCCGAGGCACTGAAGCTTTCTTT. This gives the protein CSVRHWGRGTEAFF.

J is TRBJ1-2 and V is TRBV7-2; possibly TRBD1 for D (6 bases). CDR1 SGHTA and CDR2 FQGNSA come from the germline V gene. This CDR3 has 14 residues. V was trimmed by 7 bases and J by 0 bases, leaving 12 bases between them. The CDR3 nucleotides read TGTGCCAGCACACAGGGCCCAGCTAACTATGGCTACACCTTC. This encodes CASTQGPANYGYTF.

V usage is TRBV6-1 and J usage is TRBJ1-1; the D gene is possibly TRBD1 (5 bases). This CDR3 contains 12 residues. CDR1 and CDR2 (germline): MNHNS, SASEGT. The germline V and J ends were trimmed by 8 bases and 0 bases, with 7 bases remaining between them. The CDR3 sequence: CASRTLNTEAFF. CDR3 in DNA: TGTGCCAGCCGGACATTGAACACTGAAGCTTTCTTT.

This clone was recorded a few times. The chain has TRBV7-2 and TRBJ1-1, with 8 positions matching TRBD1. CDR3 length equals 12 residues. With V trimmed by 1 base and J by 9 bases, 1 base remained unmatched. Per germline, CDR1 SGHTA and CDR2 FQGNSA. CDR3 protein: CASSLDRGKAFF. As DNA, the CDR3 is TGTGCCAGCAGCTTAGACAGGGGGAAAGCTTTCTTT.

This clone was counted a single time. The V and J genes are TRBV6-1 and TRBJ1-5; 8 positions match TRBD1. CDR1 and CDR2 (germline): MNHNS, SASEGT. This CDR3 is 15 amino acids long. With V trimmed by 5 bases and J by 2 bases, 5 bases remained unmatched. The CDR3 spells CASSLGQGGNQPQHF. In DNA form, the CDR3 reads TGTGCCAGCAGTCTTGGACAGGGTGGCAATCAGCCCCAGCATTTT.

The chain couples TRBV4-1 to TRBJ2-1; possible D gene TRBD1, 5 bases. The ends were cut back, 2 bases at V and 0 bases at J, with 20 bases in the middle. This CDR3 is built from 19 residues. CDR1 and CDR2 from the germline V gene are MGHRA and YSYEKL. The CDR3 spells CASSQQPGPAVGSYNEQFF. DNA of the CDR3: TGCGCCAGCAGCCAACAACCAGGGCCCGCAGTAGGCTCCTACAATGAGCAGTTCTTC.

Concerning this clone: An end of the junction differs from the germline gene, which may be a read error. The sample has other DNA sequences that encode this CDR3 too. This sequence joins TRBV4-2 and TRBJ1-6, with D possibly being TRBD1 (6 bases). Germline lookup yields CDR1 LGHNA and CDR2 YNFKEQ. This CDR3 is built from 16 residues. Here the CDR3 reads CASSQGGGSYNSPLHF. Written as DNA, the CDR3 is TGTGCCAGCAGTCAAGGGGGGGGCTCCTATAATTCACCCCTCCACTTT.

The chain has TRBV28 and TRBJ1-5; no clear D gene. Germline CDR1 and CDR2: MDHEN and SYDVKM. This CDR3 is 13 amino acids long. V gave up 3 bases and J gave up 4 bases, with 7 bases separating them. CDR3 bases: TGTGCCAGCAGTTTGTTACAGAATCAGCCCCAGCATTTT. Amino acids: CASSLLQNQPQHF.

V gene TRBV5-3 combines with J gene TRBJ1-5, with 9 bases identical to TRBD1. TRBV5-3 is an ORF, with its function uncertain. This CDR3 is 17 amino acids long. V was clipped by 3 bases and J by 0 bases; unmatched bases: 7. The CDR3 DNA reads as TGTGCCAGAAGCTCAGGACAGGGGTATAGTAGCAATCAGCCCCAGCATTTT. It specifies CARSSGQGYSSNQPQHF.

The chain has TRBV7-9 and TRBJ1-2, with 9 bases lining up with TRBD1. After removal of 5 bases from V and 3 bases from J, the junction contained 13 bases not matched to a gene. Germline values: CDR1 SEHNR, CDR2 FQNEAQ (reference sequence). This CDR3 region has 17 residues. The CDR3 nucleotides read TGTGCCAGCAGCGCGACGGGACAGGGATCATATCACTATGGCTACACCTTC. It codes for CASSATGQGSYHYGYTF.

The chain combines TRBV7-3 with TRBJ2-3; 13 bases agree with TRBD2. This CDR3 region has 16 residues. Trimming cost V 1 base and J 6 bases; bases outside gene matches: 4. CDR1 SGHTA and CDR2 FQGTGA come from the germline V gene. The CDR3 loop is CASSLRLAGGGDTQYF. CDR3 sequence (DNA): TGTGCCAGCAGCTTAAGACTAGCGGGGGGAGGTGATACGCAGTATTTT.

The rearrangement joins TRBV15 to TRBJ2-5; a possible D gene is TRBD1 (6 bases). V was pared by 5 bases and J by 5 bases, with 15 bases between. The CDR3 length is 14 residues. CDR1 is LNHNV and CDR2 is YYDKDF in the germline V gene (reference sequence). CDR3 protein: CATSARGFGETQYF. CDR3 DNA sequence: TGTGCCACCAGCGCCAGGGGTTTTGGGGAGACCCAGTACTTC.